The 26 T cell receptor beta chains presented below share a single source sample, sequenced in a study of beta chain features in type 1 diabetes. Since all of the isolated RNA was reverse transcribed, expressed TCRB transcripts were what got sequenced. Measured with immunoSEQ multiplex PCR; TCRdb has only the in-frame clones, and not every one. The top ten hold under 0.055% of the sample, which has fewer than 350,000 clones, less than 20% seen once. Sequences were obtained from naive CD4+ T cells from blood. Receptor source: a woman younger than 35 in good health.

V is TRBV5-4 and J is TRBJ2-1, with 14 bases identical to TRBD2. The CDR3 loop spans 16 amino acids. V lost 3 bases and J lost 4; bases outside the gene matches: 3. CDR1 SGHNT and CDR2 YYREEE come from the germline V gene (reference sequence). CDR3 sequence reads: CASSSGTSGSYNEQFF. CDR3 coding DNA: TGTGCCAGCAGCTCCGGGACTAGCGGGAGTTACAATGAGCAGTTCTTC.

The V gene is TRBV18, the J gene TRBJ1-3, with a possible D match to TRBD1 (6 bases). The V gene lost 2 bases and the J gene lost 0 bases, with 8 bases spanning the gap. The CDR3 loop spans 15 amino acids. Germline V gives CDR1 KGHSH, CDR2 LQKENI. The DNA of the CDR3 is TGTGCCAGCTCACCATTACAGGGCTCTGGAAACACCATATATTTT. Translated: CASSPLQGSGNTIYF.

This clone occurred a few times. The CDR3 DNA reads TGTGCCAGCAGCCGCCAGGGTAACCAAGAGACCCAGTACTTC. Translation gives CASSRQGNQETQYF. The chain links TRBV7-9 to TRBJ2-5, with D tentatively TRBD1 (5 bases). This CDR3 region has 14 residues. Germline CDR1 SEHNR, CDR2 FQNEAQ (reference sequence). V was cut by 5 bases and J by 0 bases, with 10 bases left in between.

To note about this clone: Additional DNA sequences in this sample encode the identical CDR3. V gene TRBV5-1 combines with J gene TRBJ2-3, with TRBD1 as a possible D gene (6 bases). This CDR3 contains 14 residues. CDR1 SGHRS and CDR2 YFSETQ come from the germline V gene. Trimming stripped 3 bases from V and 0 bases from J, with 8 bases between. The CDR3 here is CASSSGQSTDTQYF. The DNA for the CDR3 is TGCGCCAGCAGCTCAGGACAGAGCACAGATACGCAGTATTTT.

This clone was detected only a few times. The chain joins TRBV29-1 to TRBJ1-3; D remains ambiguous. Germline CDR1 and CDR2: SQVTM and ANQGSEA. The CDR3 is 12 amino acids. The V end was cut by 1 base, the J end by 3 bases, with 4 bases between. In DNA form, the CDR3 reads TGCAGCGTTGAAGCCCTTGGAAACACCATATATTTT. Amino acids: CSVEALGNTIYF.

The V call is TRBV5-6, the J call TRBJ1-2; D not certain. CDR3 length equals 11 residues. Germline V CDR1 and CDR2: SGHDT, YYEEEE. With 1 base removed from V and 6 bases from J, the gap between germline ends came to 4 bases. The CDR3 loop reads CASSLYNGYTF. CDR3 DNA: TGTGCCAGCAGCTTGTATAATGGCTACACCTTC.

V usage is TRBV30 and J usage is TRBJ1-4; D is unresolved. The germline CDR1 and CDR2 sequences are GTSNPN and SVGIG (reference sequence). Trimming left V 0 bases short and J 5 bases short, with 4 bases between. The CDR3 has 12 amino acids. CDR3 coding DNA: TGTGCCTGGAGTGTCTTAAATGAAAAACTGTTTTTT. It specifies CAWSVLNEKLFF.

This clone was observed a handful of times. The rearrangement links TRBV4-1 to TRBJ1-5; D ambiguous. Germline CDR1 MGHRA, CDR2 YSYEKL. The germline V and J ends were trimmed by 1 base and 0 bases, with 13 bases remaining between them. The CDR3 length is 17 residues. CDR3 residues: CASSQVSTGPSNQPQHF. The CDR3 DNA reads TGCGCCAGCAGCCAAGTGTCAACCGGTCCTAGCAATCAGCCCCAGCATTTT.

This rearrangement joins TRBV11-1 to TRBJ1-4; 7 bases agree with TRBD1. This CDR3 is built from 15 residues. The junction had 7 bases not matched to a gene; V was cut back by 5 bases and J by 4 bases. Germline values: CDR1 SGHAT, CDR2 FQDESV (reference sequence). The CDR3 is CASSDEGAYNEKLFF. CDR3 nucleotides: TGTGCCAGCAGCGACGAGGGGGCTTATAATGAAAAACTGTTTTTT. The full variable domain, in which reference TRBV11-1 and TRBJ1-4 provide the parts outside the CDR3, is EAEVAQSPRYKITEKSQAVAFWCDPISGHATLYWYRQILGQGPELLVQFQDESVVDDSQLPKDRFSAERLKGVDSTLKIQPAELGDSAMYLCASSDEGAYNEKLFFGSGTQLSVL.

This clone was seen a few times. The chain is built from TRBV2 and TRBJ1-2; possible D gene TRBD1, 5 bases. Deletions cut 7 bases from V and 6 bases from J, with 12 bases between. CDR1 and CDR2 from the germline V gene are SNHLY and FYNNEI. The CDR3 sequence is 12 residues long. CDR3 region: CASMVDKHGYTF. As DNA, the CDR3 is TGTGCCAGCATGGTGGACAAACATGGCTACACCTTC.

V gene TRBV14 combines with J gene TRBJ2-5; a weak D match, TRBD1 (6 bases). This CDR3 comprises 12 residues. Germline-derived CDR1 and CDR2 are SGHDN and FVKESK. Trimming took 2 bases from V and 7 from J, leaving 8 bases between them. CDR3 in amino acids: CASSQSRGTQYF. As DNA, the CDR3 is TGTGCCAGCAGCCAATCCAGGGGGACCCAGTACTTC.

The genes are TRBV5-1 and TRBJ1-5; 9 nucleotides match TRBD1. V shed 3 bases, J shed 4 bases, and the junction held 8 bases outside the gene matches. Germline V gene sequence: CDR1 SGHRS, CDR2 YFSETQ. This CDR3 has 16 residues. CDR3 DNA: TGCGCCAGCAGCTCGGTAGGACAGGGGTGGAATCAGCCCCAGCATTTT. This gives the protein CASSSVGQGWNQPQHF.

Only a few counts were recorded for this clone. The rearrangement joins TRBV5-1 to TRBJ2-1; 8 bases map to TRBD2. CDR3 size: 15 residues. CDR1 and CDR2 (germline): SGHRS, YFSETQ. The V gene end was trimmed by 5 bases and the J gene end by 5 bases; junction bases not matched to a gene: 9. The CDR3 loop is CASRQDSGSHNEQFF. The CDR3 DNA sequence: TGCGCCAGCAGGCAGGACAGCGGGAGCCACAATGAGCAGTTCTTC.

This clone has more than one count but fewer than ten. Here the CDR3 DNA reads TGTGCCAGCAGGGGCCGTAGACTGTTTTTT. Protein: CASRGRRLFF. This sequence joins TRBV28 and TRBJ1-4; D uncertain. The CDR3 runs to 10 residues. In germline, CDR1 is MDHEN, CDR2 SYDVKM. Trimming pared 6 bases from V and 13 bases from J, leaving 9 bases between.

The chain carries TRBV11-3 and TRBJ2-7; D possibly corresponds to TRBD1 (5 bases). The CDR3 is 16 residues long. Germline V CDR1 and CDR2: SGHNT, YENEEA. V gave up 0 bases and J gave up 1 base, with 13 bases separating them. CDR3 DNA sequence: TGTGCCAGCAGCTTAGAAGGGGCCAAGGGATCCTACGAGCAGTACTTC. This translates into CASSLEGAKGSYEQYF.

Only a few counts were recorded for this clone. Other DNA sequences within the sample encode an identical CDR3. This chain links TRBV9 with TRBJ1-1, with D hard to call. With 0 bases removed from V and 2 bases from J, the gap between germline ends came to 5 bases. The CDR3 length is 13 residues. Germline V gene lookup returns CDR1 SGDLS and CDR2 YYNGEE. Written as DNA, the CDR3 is TGTGCCAGCAGCGTAGAGCTAAACACTGAAGCTTTCTTT. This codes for CASSVELNTEAFF.

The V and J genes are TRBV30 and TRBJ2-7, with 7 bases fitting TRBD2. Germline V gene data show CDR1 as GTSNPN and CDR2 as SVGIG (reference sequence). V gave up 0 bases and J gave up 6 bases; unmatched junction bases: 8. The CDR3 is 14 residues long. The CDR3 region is CAWSVVGGEGEQYF. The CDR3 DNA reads TGTGCCTGGAGTGTAGTTGGCGGGGAGGGCGAGCAGTACTTC. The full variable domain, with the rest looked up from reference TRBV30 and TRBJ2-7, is SQTIHQWPATLVQPVGSPLSLECTVEGTSNPNLYWYRQAAGRGLQLLFYSVGIGQISSEVPQNLSASRPQDRQFILSSKKLLLSDSGFYLCAWSVVGGEGEQYFGPGTRLTVT.

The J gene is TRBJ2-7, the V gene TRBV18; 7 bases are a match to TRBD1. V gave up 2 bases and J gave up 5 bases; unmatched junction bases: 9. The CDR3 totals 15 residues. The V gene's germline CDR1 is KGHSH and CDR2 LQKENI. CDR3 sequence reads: CASSPKRTGDNEQYF. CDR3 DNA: TGTGCCAGCTCACCAAAAAGGACAGGCGACAACGAGCAGTACTTC.

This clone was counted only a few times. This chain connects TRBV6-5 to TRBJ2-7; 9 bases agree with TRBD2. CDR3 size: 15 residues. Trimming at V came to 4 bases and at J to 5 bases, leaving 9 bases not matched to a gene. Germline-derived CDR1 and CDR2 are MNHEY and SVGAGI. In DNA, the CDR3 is TGTGCCAGCAGTTCCCGCGGGAGGGAGACAGACGAGCAGTACTTC. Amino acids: CASSSRGRETDEQYF.

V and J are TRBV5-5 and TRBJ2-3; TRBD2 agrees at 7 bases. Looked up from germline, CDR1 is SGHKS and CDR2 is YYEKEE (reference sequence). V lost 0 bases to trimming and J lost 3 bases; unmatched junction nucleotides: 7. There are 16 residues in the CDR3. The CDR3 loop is CASSLAGGRSTDTQYF. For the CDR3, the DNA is TGTGCCAGCAGCTTGGCGGGCGGGAGATCTACAGATACGCAGTATTTT.

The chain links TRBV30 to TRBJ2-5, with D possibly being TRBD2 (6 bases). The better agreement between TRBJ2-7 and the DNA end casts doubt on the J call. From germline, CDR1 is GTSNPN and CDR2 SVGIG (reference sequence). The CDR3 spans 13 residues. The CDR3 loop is CAWSVPSEYEQYF. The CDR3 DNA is TGTGCCTGGAGTGTCCCTAGCGAATACGAGCAGTACTTC.

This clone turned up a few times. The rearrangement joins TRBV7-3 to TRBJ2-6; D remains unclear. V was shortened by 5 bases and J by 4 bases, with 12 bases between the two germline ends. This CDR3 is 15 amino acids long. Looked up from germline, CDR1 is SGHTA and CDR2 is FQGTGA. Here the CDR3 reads CASSTTAAGANVLTF. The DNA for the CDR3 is TGTGCCAGCAGCACCACCGCGGCCGGGGCCAACGTCCTGACTTTC.

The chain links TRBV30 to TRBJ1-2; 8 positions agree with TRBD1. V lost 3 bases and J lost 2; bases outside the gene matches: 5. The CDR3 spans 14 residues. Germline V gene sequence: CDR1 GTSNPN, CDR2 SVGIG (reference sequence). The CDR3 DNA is TGTGCCTGGAGAGGACAGGGTGCCAACTATGGCTACACCTTC. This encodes CAWRGQGANYGYTF.

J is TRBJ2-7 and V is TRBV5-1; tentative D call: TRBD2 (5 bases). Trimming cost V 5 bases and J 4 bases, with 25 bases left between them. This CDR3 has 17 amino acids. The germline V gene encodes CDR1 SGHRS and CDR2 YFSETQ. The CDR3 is CASSPAPADRWEYEQYF. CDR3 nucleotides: TGCGCCAGCAGTCCCGCTCCGGCCGACCGATGGGAGTACGAGCAGTACTTC.

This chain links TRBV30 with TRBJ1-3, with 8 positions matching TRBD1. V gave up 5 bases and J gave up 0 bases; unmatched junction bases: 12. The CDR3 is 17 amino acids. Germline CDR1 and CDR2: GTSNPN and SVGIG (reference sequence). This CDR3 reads CAWGALDRALSGNTIYF. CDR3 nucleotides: TGTGCCTGGGGGGCCCTGGACAGGGCCCTCTCTGGAAACACCATATATTTT.

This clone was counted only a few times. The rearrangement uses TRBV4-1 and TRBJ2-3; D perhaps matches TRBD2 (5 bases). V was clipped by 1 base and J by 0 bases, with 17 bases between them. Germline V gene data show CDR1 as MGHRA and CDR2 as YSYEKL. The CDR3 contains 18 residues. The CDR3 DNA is TGCGCCAGCAGCCAAGGAACCTTGCGGGTTTCTAGCACAGATACGCAGTATTTT. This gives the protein CASSQGTLRVSSTDTQYF.